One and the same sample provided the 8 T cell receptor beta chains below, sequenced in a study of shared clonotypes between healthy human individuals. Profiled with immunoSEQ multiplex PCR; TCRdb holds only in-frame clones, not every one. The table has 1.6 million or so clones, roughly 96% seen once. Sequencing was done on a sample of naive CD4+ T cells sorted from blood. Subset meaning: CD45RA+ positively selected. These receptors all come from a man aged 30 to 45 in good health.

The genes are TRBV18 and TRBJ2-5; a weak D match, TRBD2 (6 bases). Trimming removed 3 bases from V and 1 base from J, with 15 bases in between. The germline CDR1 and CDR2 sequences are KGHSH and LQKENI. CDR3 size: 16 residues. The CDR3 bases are TGTGCCAGCTCACCGAGGGTGGGGAGGTCCCAAGAGACCCAGTACTTC. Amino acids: CASSPRVGRSQETQYF.

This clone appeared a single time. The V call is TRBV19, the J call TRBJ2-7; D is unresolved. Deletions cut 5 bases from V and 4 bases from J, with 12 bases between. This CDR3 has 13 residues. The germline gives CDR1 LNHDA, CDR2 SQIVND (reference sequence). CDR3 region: CASSPVDGYEQYF. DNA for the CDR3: TGTGCCAGTAGTCCAGTGGATGGGTACGAGCAGTACTTC.

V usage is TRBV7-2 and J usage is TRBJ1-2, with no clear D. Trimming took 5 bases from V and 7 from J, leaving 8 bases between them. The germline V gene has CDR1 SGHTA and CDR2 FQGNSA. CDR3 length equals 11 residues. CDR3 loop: CASSPTVGYTF. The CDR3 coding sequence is TGTGCCAGCAGCCCCACGGTTGGCTACACCTTC.

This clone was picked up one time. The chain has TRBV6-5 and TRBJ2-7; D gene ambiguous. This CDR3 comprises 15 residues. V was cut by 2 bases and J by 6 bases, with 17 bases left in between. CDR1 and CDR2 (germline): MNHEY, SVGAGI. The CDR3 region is CASSYGLASRSEQYF. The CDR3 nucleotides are TGTGCCAGCAGTTACGGTCTGGCCTCGCGGTCCGAGCAGTACTTC.

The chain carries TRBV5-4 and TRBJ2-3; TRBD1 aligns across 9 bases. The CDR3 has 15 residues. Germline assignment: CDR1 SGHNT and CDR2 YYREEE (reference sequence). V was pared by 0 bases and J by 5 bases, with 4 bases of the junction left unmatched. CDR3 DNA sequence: TGTGCCAGCAGCTTGGCCGGGACAGGGCAAGATACGCAGTATTTT. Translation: CASSLAGTGQDTQYF.

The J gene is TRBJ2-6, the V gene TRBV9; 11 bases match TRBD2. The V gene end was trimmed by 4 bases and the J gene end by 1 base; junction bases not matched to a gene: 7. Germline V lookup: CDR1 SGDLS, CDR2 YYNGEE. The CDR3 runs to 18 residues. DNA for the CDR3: TGTGCCAGCAGCTTTACTAGCGGGAGAAATTCTGGGGCCAACGTCCTGACTTTC. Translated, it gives CASSFTSGRNSGANVLTF.

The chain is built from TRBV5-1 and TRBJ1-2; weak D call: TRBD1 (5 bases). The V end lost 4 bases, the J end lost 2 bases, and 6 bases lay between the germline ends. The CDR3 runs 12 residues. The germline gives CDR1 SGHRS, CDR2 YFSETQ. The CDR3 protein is CASSRDNYGYTF. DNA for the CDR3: TGCGCCAGCAGCAGGGACAACTATGGCTACACCTTC.

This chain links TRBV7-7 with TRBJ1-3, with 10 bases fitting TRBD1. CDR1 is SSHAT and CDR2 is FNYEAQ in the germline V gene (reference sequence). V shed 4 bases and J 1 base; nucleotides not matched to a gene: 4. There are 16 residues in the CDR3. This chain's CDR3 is CASSSGTGVSGNTIYF. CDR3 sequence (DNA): TGTGCCAGCAGCTCCGGGACAGGGGTGTCTGGAAACACCATATATTTT.